What follows is one T cell receptor (beta chain) and its context. The CDR3 totals 12 residues. Germline lookup yields CDR1 SGHAT and CDR2 FQNNGV. V gave up 5 bases and J gave up 0 bases, with 5 bases separating them. The sample is drawn from a study of CD8 T cells in Susac syndrome. Reverse transcription of about 0.5 to 1 ug RNA used random hexamers. An immunoSEQ multiplex PCR generated amplified TCR beta CDR3 products spanning 54 Vbeta and 13 Jbeta. MiXCR, run by TCRdb on the immunoSEQ multiplex PCR reads, gives a single entry per CDR3 protein. The table shows about 210,000 distinct CDR3 sequences, with 95% occurring only once. The multiple sclerosis controls were treatment-naive patients affected by stable or active relapsing-remitting disease.

The sequenced sample consisted of CD4+ T cells from PBMCs. The receptor's source is a human donor with multiple sclerosis. This sequence joins TRBV11-2 and TRBJ2-7; D remains unclear. CDR3 sequence: CASSLLSYEQYF. For the CDR3, the DNA is TGTGCCAGCAGCCTCCTCTCCTACGAGCAGTACTTC.